Listed here is a single TCR beta chain. Its antigen is not known. The data were taken from a study of T-cell memory formation after mild COVID-19. Study-level information: Each donor largely had its own TCR clusters. The study's findings and limits: CD4+ contracting clones were found mainly in CM and EM, and CD8+ ones in EMRA. The pre-infection memory compartment contained some responding clones, suggesting cross-reactive memory joined. Contracting clones, day 15 to 85, had balanced CD4/CD8, and later expanders favored CD4+.

V lost 5 bases and J lost 4, with 14 bases in between. This CDR3 comprises 14 residues. Germline CDR1 reads LNHDA; CDR2 reads SQIVND (reference sequence). TCRdb re-analysed the 5' RACE reads in MiXCR, keeping a single row per CDR3 protein. The sample lists more than 120,000 distinct CDR3 sequences, over 15% seen once, with 2% to 2.5% in the top ten. The receptor's source is an adult woman who had mild COVID-19 (a few samples of this study predate the infection). Cell type and time point are not known. Sequencing was done on a sample of PBMCs or a T cell subset sorted from them (not recorded which). The chain recombines TRBV19 with TRBJ1-1; D is possibly TRBD1 (6 bases). CDR3 amino acids: CASSSLWGATEAFF. The CDR3 coding sequence is TGTGCCAGTAGTTCTTTGTGGGGGGCCACTGAAGCTTTCTTT.